One sample yielded the 18 T cell receptor beta chains listed below, sequenced in a study of blood T cell repertoires in COVID-19. The table came from immunoSEQ multiplex PCR; TCRdb's copy has only in-frame clones and leaves some out. The sample has 250,000 to 350,000 clones, about nine tenths seen once. The sample comprised peripheral blood. These receptors all come from a woman in her thirties with active or convalescent COVID-19.

The V call is TRBV7-8, the J call TRBJ1-4; a weak D match, TRBD1 (5 bases). The CDR3 length is 16 residues. Trimming pared 0 bases from V and 5 bases from J, leaving 13 bases between. Looked up from germline, CDR1 is SGHVS and CDR2 is FQNEAQ. CDR3 coding DNA: TGTGCCAGCAGCTTAGCGGGCAGGGTGGTCAATGAAAAACTGTTTTTT. As protein: CASSLAGRVVNEKLFF.

The chain carries TRBV3-1 (or the pseudogene TRBV3-2) and TRBJ1-4; 12 bases agree with TRBD1. The CDR3 has 14 residues. The J segment lost 7 bases and the V segment lost 8 bases, leaving 5 bases of the junction unmatched. CDR1 is LGHDT, CDR2 YNNKEL, per germline (reference sequence). CDR3 nucleotide sequence: TGTGCCAGCCCGGGGACAGGGGGCCCTGAAAAACTGTTTTTT. Its translation is CASPGTGGPEKLFF.

The chain carries TRBV15 and TRBJ2-3; 9 bases map to TRBD1. This CDR3 comprises 13 residues. The V gene's germline CDR1 is LNHNV and CDR2 YYDKDF (reference sequence). Germline trimming cut 7 bases from V and 3 bases from J; bases unmatched to any gene: 2. Here the CDR3 reads CATKTGGTDTQYF. The CDR3 DNA reads as TGTGCCACCAAGACAGGGGGGACAGATACGCAGTATTTT.

CDR3 in amino acids: CASSPQRSGDITF. CDR3 in DNA: TGTGCCAGCAGCCCACAGCGTTCTGGGGACATCACCTTC. This sequence joins TRBV7-9 and TRBJ1-2; maybe TRBD1 (6 bases). Germline lookup yields CDR1 SEHNR and CDR2 FQNEAQ (reference sequence). Trimming left V 5 bases short and J 13 bases short, with 20 bases between. This CDR3 spans 13 amino acids.

This clone was detected once. The chain has TRBV19 and TRBJ2-1; 12 nucleotides align to TRBD2. Trimming cost V 7 bases and J 5 bases; bases outside gene matches: 12. The CDR3 consists of 17 residues. Germline CDR1 and CDR2: LNHDA and SQIVND (reference sequence). This CDR3 reads CASNGIQTSGGNNEQFF. In nucleotides, the CDR3 is TGTGCCAGTAATGGAATTCAAACTAGCGGGGGGAACAATGAGCAGTTCTTC.

The V gene is TRBV27, the J gene TRBJ1-1; D is ambiguous. The V gene lost 0 bases and the J gene lost 1 base, with 9 bases spanning the gap. The CDR3 runs 15 residues. The germline V gene encodes CDR1 MNHEY and CDR2 SMNVEV (reference sequence). This chain's CDR3 is CASSLSFAPNTEAFF. CDR3 in DNA: TGTGCCAGCAGTTTATCCTTTGCGCCGAACACTGAAGCTTTCTTT.

The rearrangement links TRBV3-1 (or the pseudogene TRBV3-2) to TRBJ1-2; 9 bases fit TRBD1. CDR1 and CDR2 from the germline V gene are LGHDT and YNNKEL (reference sequence). V dropped 4 bases and J dropped 0; count of bases not matched to a gene: 6. This CDR3 has 16 amino acids. CDR3 residues: CASSLQTGGANYGYTF. The CDR3 DNA reads as TGTGCCAGCAGCCTCCAAACAGGGGGCGCTAACTATGGCTACACCTTC.

The gene calls are TRBV6-6 and TRBJ2-3, with a possible D match to TRBD2 (6 bases). Trimming took off 4 bases at V and 11 bases at J, with 10 bases between the two ends. This CDR3 comprises 11 residues. Germline V gene lookup returns CDR1 MNHNY and CDR2 SVGAGI (reference sequence). The CDR3: CASSFRRGQYF. The DNA for the CDR3 is TGTGCCAGCAGTTTCAGGCGGGGGCAGTATTTT.

The chain employs TRBV2 and TRBJ1-2; TRBD1 agrees at 8 bases. The V segment lost 6 bases and the J segment 6 bases; nucleotides outside the gene matches: 3. The CDR3 contains 12 residues. The germline V gene has CDR1 SNHLY and CDR2 FYNNEI. The CDR3 nucleotides are TGTGCCAGCAGGGACAGGGAGGATGGCTACACCTTC. Its translation: CASRDREDGYTF.

The chain employs TRBV14 and TRBJ2-1; 8 bases map to TRBD2. Germline lookup yields CDR1 SGHDN and CDR2 FVKESK. V lost 1 base and J lost 14; bases outside the gene matches: 4. The CDR3 totals 12 residues. The DNA of the CDR3 is TGTGCCAGCAGCCAAGGCTGGCGGGAGGAGTTCTTC. As protein: CASSQGWREEFF.

This rearrangement joins TRBV9 to TRBJ1-2, with TRBD1 identical over 9 bases. The germline CDR1 and CDR2 sequences are SGDLS and YYNGEE. The CDR3 loop spans 14 amino acids. V trimming: 4 bases; J trimming: 5 bases; junction bases outside the gene matches: 6. The CDR3 coding sequence is TGTGCCAGCAGCCCCGGGGACAGGGAGTATGGCTACACCTTC. Protein sequence: CASSPGDREYGYTF.

CDR3 in DNA: TGTGCCAGCAGTGAAGGCGGGAGAACTAATGAAAAACTGTTTTTT. Protein product: CASSEGGRTNEKLFF. The V and J genes are TRBV2 and TRBJ1-4; D gene ambiguous. With 1 base removed from V and 1 base from J, the gap between germline ends came to 7 bases. The CDR3 has 15 residues. Germline loops: CDR1 SNHLY, CDR2 FYNNEI.

This rearrangement joins TRBV7-2 to TRBJ2-4; 8 bases match TRBD1. CDR3 size: 17 residues. The J segment lost 0 bases and the V segment lost 5 bases, leaving 9 bases of the junction unmatched. Germline V gene lookup returns CDR1 SGHTA and CDR2 FQGNSA. CDR3 sequence reads: CASSAHRGQGAKNIQYF. The CDR3 DNA is TGTGCCAGCAGCGCCCACCGAGGACAGGGAGCCAAAAACATTCAGTACTTC.

This clone has only one observation. Germline and junction disagree at one end, which may indicate a read error. The CDR3 DNA is TGTCCCAGCAGTGTATGGGGGGGGGAAGAAAAACTGTTTTTT. Residues: CPSSVWGGEEKLFF. The V and J genes are TRBV2 and TRBJ1-4; D perhaps matches TRBD1 (5 bases). The CDR3 contains 14 residues. Germline CDR1 and CDR2: SNHLY and FYNNEI. Full variable domain (rest looked up from reference TRBV2 and TRBJ1-4): EPEVTQTPSHQVTQMGQEVILRCVPISNHLYFYWYRQILGQKVEFLVSFYNNEISEKSEIFDDQFSVERPDGSNFTLKIRSTKLEDSAMYFCPSSVWGGEEKLFFGSGTQLSVL.

The V and J genes are TRBV7-2 and TRBJ2-4, with D possibly TRBD1 on 7 matching bases. There are 18 residues in the CDR3. Looked up from germline, CDR1 is SGHTA and CDR2 is FQGNSA. Trimming removed 4 bases from V and 0 bases from J, with 19 bases in between. The CDR3 here is CASSSLGRQGLAKNIQYF. CDR3 nucleotides: TGTGCCAGCAGCTCCCTAGGCCGACAGGGACTAGCCAAAAACATTCAGTACTTC.

The V call is TRBV29-1, the J call TRBJ1-1; TRBD1 might be the D (5 bases). Trimming removed 3 bases at V and 5 bases at J, with 10 bases between. CDR1 is SQVTM and CDR2 is ANQGSEA in the germline V gene. The CDR3 contains 12 residues. CDR3 amino acids: CSVDGQGTEAFF. CDR3 nucleotides: TGCAGCGTTGATGGGCAGGGAACTGAAGCTTTCTTT. Using reference TRBV29-1 and TRBJ1-1 for the parts outside the CDR3, the full variable domain is SAVISQKPSRDICQRGTSLTIQCQVDSQVTMMFWYRQQPGQSLTLIATANQGSEATYESGFVIDKFPISRPNLTFSTLTVSNMSPEDSSIYLCSVDGQGTEAFFGQGTRLTVV.

The chain uses TRBV7-8 and TRBJ1-2; 8 bases are shared with TRBD1. CDR1 and CDR2 (germline): SGHVS, FQNEAQ. Trimming took 5 bases from V and 6 from J; bases not matched to a gene: 5. The CDR3 totals 13 residues. CDR3 amino acids: CASSMDRDDGYTF. For the CDR3, the DNA is TGTGCCAGCAGCATGGACAGGGATGATGGCTACACCTTC.

The sample holds one count of this clone. The J gene is TRBJ2-3, the V gene TRBV6-5; 9 bases match TRBD2. The CDR3 loop spans 14 amino acids. The V segment lost 5 bases and the J segment 6 bases; nucleotides outside the gene matches: 6. Germline-derived CDR1 and CDR2 are MNHEY and SVGAGI. The CDR3 DNA reads as TGTGCCAGCAGTCCTGGACTAGCGTCGGATACGCAGTATTTT. Protein: CASSPGLASDTQYF.